This TCR beta chain was sequenced during a study of blood T cells in healthy people across ages. Study outcomes and limitations: As age increased, TCR beta diversity per million T cells fell in a roughly linear fashion.

This clonotype came up a few times. The antigen remains undetermined. A sample-barcoded 5' primer and a J-beta primer mix were used in a second PCR of roughly 6 to 11 cycles. TCRdb re-derived calls from the 5' RACE reads in MiXCR, one entry per CDR3 protein. The sample has 1,800,000 or so distinct CDR3 sequences, 39% seen once. The CDR3 has 19 residues. V was shortened by 3 bases and J by 1 base, with 22 bases between the two germline ends. CDR1 and CDR2 (germline): DFQATT, SNEGSKA (reference sequence). The specimen was blood. The genes are TRBV20-1 and TRBJ1-6; no clear D. The sequence came from a human donor in good health. CDR3 loop: CSASVRQPSGLSYNSPLHF. The CDR3 DNA reads TGCAGTGCTAGCGTGCGACAACCCTCGGGCTTATCCTATAATTCACCCCTCCACTTT.